This TCR beta chain was documented in a study of CD8 T cells in ankylosing spondylitis. Whole-study results and caveats: A number of the motif variants had already been described in reactive arthritis synovial fluid and blood. Seemingly characteristic of ankylosing spondylitis blood was a TCR beta motif consisting of 7 or 8 highly homologous variants.

On this clonotype: The antigen remains unidentified.

Quantitative 5'-RACE with molecular barcodes produced the TCR beta libraries. A single record per CDR3 protein comes from TCRdb applying MiXCR to the 5' RACE reads. Of about 220,000 distinct CDR3 sequences in the sample, around 25% were seen once. Trimming took 5 bases from V and 0 from J; bases not matched to a gene: 4. CDR1 is KGHSH and CDR2 is LQKENI in the germline V gene. The CDR3 spans 17 residues. The clonotype comes from a male donor with ankylosing spondylitis or in good health (not recorded which). The material sequenced was blood, either unsorted or a sorted T cell fraction (not recorded which). The chain combines TRBV18 with TRBJ2-2, with 12 nucleotides matching TRBD2. CDR3 residues: CASSIGLAGTNTGELFF. The CDR3 coding sequence is TGTGCCAGCTCAATCGGACTAGCGGGAACGAACACCGGGGAGCTGTTTTTT. Full variable domain (remainder filled in from reference TRBV18 and TRBJ2-2): NAGVMQNPRHLVRRRGQEARLRCSPMKGHSHVYWYRQLPEEGLKFMVYLQKENIIDESGMPKERFSAEFPKEGPSILRIQQVVRGDSAAYFCASSIGLAGTNTGELFFGEGSRLTVL.